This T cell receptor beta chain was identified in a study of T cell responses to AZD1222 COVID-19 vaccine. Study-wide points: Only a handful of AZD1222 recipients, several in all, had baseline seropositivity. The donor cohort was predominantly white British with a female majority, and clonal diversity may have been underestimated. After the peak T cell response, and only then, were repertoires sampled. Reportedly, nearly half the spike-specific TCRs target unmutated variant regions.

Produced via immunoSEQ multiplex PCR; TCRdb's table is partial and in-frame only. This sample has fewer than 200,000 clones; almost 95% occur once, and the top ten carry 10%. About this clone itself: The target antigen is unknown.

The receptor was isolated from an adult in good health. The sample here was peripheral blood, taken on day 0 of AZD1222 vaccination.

CDR3 DNA: TGTGCCAGCAGCTTTAACAGGGGGCCTAATCAGCCCCAGCATTTT. It yields the protein CASSFNRGPNQPQHF. The chain employs TRBV7-8 and TRBJ1-5, with 9 bases matching TRBD1. The junction had 4 bases not matched to a gene; V was cut back by 3 bases and J by 4 bases. CDR1 and CDR2 (germline): SGHVS, FQNEAQ. The CDR3 loop spans 15 amino acids.